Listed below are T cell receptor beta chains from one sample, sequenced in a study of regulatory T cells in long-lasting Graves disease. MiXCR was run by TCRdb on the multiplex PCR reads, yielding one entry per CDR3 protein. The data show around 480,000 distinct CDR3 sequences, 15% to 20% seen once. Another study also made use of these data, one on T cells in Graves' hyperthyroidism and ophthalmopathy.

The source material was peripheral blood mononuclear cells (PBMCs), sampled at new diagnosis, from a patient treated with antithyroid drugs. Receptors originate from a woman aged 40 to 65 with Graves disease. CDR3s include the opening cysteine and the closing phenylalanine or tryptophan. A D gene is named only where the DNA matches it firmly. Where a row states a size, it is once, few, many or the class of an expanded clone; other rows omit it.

TGTGCCAGCCGGGCTCGCCTCCTTTACAATGAGCAGTTCTTC,CASRARLLYNEQFF,.,TRBV28,few,TRBJ2-1
TGTGCCTGGAGTCAAGGGGGGCTCCCCGGGGAGCTGTTTTTT,CAWSQGGLPGELFF,.,TRBV30,.,TRBJ2-2
TGCGCCAGCAGCCAAGTGAGAGGGGCGGGAGAAAAACTGTTTTTT,CASSQVRGAGEKLFF,.,TRBV4-1,few,TRBJ1-4
TGTGCCAGCAGCTTGTATGCATCTAACCGTGGCTACACCTTC,CASSLYASNRGYTF,.,TRBV5-4,.,TRBJ1-2
TGTGCCAGCAGTTCGGGACTCCGAGGCGAGCAGTACTTC,CASSSGLRGEQYF,.,TRBV27,many,TRBJ2-7
TGTGCCAGCAGCCAGGACAGTAATTCACCCCTCCACTTT,CASSQDSNSPLHF,.,TRBV3-1,many,TRBJ1-6
TGTGCCATCAGTGAGGCAGCGGTGAAGACCCAGTACTTC,CAISEAAVKTQYF,.,TRBV10-3,many,TRBJ2-5
TGTGCCAGTAGTATGGAGGGATTCAATGAAAAACTGTTTTTT,CASSMEGFNEKLFF,.,TRBV19,few,TRBJ1-4
TGCGCCAGCAGCTTGGCGGCAGGGAATGAGCAGTACTTC,CASSLAAGNEQYF,.,TRBV5-1,.,TRBJ2-7
TGTGCCAGCAGTGAGAGGCAGATCAGGGATCAACAGCCCCAGCATTTT,CASSERQIRDQQPQHF,.,TRBV2,many,TRBJ1-5
TGTGCCAGTAGTATTGATATCTCTGGGGCCAACGTCCTGACTTTC,CASSIDISGANVLTF,.,TRBV19,.,TRBJ2-6
TGTGCCAGTAGTATAAACAGCCCTCCAGATACGCAGTATTTT,CASSINSPPDTQYF,.,TRBV19,few,TRBJ2-3
TGTGCCAGCAGGGGCGGGACAGGGAAGACCCAGTACTTC,CASRGGTGKTQYF,TRBD1,TRBV12-3/TRBV12-4,.,TRBJ2-5
TGCGCCAGCAGCCCGCGCACAGGTAACTTCGAAGCTTTCTTT,CASSPRTGNFEAFF,.,TRBV4-1,.,TRBJ1-1
TGTGCCAGCTCACCATACACGGACACCAATTCACCCCTCCACTTT,CASSPYTDTNSPLHF,.,TRBV18,few,TRBJ1-6
TGCAGTGCCCTCCCCCCCCGGGGGAGCTCCTGCAATGAGCAGTTCTTC,CSALPPRGSSCNEQFF,.,TRBV20-1,.,TRBJ2-1
TGTGCCAGCGAGGCCTGGACTAGCGGGGGTCACAATGAGCAGTTCTTC,CASEAWTSGGHNEQFF,TRBD2,TRBV28,once,TRBJ2-1
TGTGCCACCAGTGATTCCTCATTAACAAATCAGCCCCAGCATTTT,CATSDSSLTNQPQHF,.,TRBV24-1,many,TRBJ1-5
TGTGCCAGCAGCTTAACTAGGCAAGAGACCCAGTTCTTC,CASSLTRQETQFF,.,TRBV7-3,.,TRBJ2-1
TGTGCCAGCAGTTTAGTGGACAGGGAAAATCAGCCCCAGCATTTT,CASSLVDRENQPQHF,TRBD1,TRBV28,many,TRBJ1-5
TGTGCCAGCAGGGAGACCGGGAGCCTCTATGGCTACACCTTC,CASRETGSLYGYTF,.,TRBV3-1,many,TRBJ1-2
TGCAGCGTTGAGACCGGGACTAGCGGCGAGCAGTACTTC,CSVETGTSGEQYF,TRBD2,TRBV29-1,.,TRBJ2-7
TGTGCCAGCAGCTTAGATCGGGACGGCACCGGGGAGCTGTTTTTT,CASSLDRDGTGELFF,.,TRBV11-2,many,TRBJ2-2
TGCAGTGCTAGAGTAGACGGGGGCACCTACGAGCAGTACTTC,CSARVDGGTYEQYF,.,TRBV20-1,.,TRBJ2-7
TGTGCCAGCAGCTCCACCGGGGGGGTCCAAGAGACCCAGTACTTC,CASSSTGGVQETQYF,TRBD2,TRBV11-3,.,TRBJ2-5
TGTGCCTGTGGAGTGACAGGGAACGGCTACACCTTC,CACGVTGNGYTF,TRBD1,TRBV30,few,TRBJ1-2
TGCAGTGCTCCCACAGGGGTCGGAAACACCATATATTTT,CSAPTGVGNTIYF,TRBD1,TRBV20-1,.,TRBJ1-3
TGTGCCACGGAGGGGGAATACTCTAATTCACCCCTCCACTTT,CATEGEYSNSPLHF,.,TRBV5-5,few,TRBJ1-6
TGTGCCAGCAGCCCCTCATTTAAGGGCCCGGGCTACACCTTC,CASSPSFKGPGYTF,.,TRBV11-2,.,TRBJ1-2
TGTGCCAGCAGTGGTCTAGGACAGGGCACGGGTGAGCAGTACTTC,CASSGLGQGTGEQYF,TRBD1,TRBV2,many,TRBJ2-7
TGTGCCAGCAGCACCGGGACAGGGGGTTTGAACACTGAAGCTTTCTTT,CASSTGTGGLNTEAFF,TRBD1,TRBV11-3,few,TRBJ1-1
TGCGCCAGCAGCCCGACAGGGGCGCTCTCTGGAAACACCATATATTTT,CASSPTGALSGNTIYF,TRBD1,TRBV5-1,few,TRBJ1-3
TGTGCCAGCAGTCCTCCGGGACAACGATTGGATAGCAATCAGCCCCAGCATTTT,CASSPPGQRLDSNQPQHF,.,TRBV28,.,TRBJ1-5
TGTGCCATCAGGACTACTAGCGGGGGCCCCTACGAGCAGTACTTC,CAIRTTSGGPYEQYF,TRBD2,TRBV10-3,.,TRBJ2-7
TGTGCCAGCAGCCCCTTGGGGGGGTATGAGAAGGCTTTCTTT,CASSPLGGYEKAFF,.,TRBV7-3,many,TRBJ1-1
TGTGCCAGCAGCAACCAGGATAACACCGGGGAGCTGTTTTTT,CASSNQDNTGELFF,.,TRBV7-8,.,TRBJ2-2
TGCAGTGCTAGAGCCTGGACAGGGAGGATTGGGGAGCAGTACTTC,CSARAWTGRIGEQYF,TRBD1,TRBV20-1,few,TRBJ2-7
TGTGCCAGCAGCCTAGGACTCTTCGGTCCAGATACGCAGTATTTT,CASSLGLFGPDTQYF,.,TRBV7-6,many,TRBJ2-3
TGTGCCAGCTCACCACCCCGTAAGAACGAGCAGTACTTC,CASSPPRKNEQYF,.,TRBV11-2,.,TRBJ2-7
TGCAGTGCTAGAGCGGTTGCAGGGCTCACAGATACGCAGTATTTT,CSARAVAGLTDTQYF,.,TRBV20-1,many,TRBJ2-3